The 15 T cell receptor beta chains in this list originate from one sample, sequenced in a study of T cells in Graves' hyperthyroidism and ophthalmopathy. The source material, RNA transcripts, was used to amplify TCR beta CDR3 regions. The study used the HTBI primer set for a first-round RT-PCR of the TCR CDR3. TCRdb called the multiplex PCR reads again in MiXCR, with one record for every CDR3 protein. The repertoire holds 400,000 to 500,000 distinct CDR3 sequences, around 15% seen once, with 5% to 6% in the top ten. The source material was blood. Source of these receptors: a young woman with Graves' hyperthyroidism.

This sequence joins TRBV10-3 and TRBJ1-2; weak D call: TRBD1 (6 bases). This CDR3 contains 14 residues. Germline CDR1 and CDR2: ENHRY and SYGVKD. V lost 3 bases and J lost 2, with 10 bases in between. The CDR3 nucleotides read TGTGCCATCAGTGATCCGGGGGGCAACTATGGCTACACCTTC. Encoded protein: CAISDPGGNYGYTF.

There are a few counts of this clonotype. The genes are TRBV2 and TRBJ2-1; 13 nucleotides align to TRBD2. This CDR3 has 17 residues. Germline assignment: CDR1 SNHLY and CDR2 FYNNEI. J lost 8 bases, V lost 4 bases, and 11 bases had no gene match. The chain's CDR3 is CASSGLAGGAEGDEQFF. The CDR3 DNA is TGTGCCAGCAGTGGACTAGCGGGAGGAGCAGAAGGGGATGAGCAGTTCTTC.

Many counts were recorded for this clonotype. CDR3 sequence (DNA): TGCAGTGCTCGGGACAGGGGGCTCACTGAAGCTTTCTTT. It encodes CSARDRGLTEAFF. The rearrangement links TRBV20-1 to TRBJ1-1; 12 nucleotides agree with TRBD1. The CDR3 runs to 13 residues. The V and J ends lost 5 bases and 4 bases, in that order; junction bases with no gene match: 2. Germline values: CDR1 DFQATT, CDR2 SNEGSKA (reference sequence).

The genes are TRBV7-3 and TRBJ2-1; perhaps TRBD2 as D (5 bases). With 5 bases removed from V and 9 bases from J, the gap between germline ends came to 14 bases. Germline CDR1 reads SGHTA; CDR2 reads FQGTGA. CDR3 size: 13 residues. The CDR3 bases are TGTGCCAGCAGCACGGCCTATGAGGGTGAGCAGTTCTTC. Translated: CASSTAYEGEQFF.

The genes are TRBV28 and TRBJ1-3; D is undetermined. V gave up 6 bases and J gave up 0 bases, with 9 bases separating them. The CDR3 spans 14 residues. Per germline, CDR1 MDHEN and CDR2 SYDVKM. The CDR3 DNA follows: TGTGCCAGCAGCTCCCACACCTCTGGAAACACCATATATTTT. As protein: CASSSHTSGNTIYF.

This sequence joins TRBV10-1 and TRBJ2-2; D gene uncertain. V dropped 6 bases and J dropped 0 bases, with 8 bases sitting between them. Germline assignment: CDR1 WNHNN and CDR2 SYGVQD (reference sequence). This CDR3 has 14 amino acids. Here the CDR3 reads CASSLTPNTGELFF. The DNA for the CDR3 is TGCGCCAGCAGCCTGACTCCGAACACCGGGGAGCTGTTTTTT.

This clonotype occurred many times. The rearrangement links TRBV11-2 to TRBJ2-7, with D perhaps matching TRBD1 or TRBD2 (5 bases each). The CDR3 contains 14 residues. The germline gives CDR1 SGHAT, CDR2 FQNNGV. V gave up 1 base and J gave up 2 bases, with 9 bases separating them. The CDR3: CASSLAGATYEQYF. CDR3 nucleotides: TGTGCCAGCAGCTTAGCCGGGGCCACCTACGAGCAGTACTTC. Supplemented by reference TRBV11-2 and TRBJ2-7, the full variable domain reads EAGVAQSPRYKIIEKRQSVAFWCNPISGHATLYWYQQILGQGPKLLIQFQNNGVVDDSQLPKDRFSAERLKGVDSTLKIQPAKLEDSAVYLCASSLAGATYEQYFGPGTRLTVT.

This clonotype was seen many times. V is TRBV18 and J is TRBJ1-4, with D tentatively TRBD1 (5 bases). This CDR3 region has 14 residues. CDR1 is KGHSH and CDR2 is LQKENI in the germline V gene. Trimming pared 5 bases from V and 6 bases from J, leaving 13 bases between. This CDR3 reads CASSETDTYEKLFF. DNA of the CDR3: TGTGCCAGCTCAGAGACGGACACCTATGAAAAACTGTTTTTT.

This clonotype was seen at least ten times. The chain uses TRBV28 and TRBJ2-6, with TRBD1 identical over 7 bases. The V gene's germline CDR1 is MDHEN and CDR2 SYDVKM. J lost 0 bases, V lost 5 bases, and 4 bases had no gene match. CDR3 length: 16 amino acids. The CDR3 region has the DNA TGTGCCAGCAGTAAGGGACAGCACTCTGGGGCCAACGTCCTGACTTTC. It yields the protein CASSKGQHSGANVLTF.

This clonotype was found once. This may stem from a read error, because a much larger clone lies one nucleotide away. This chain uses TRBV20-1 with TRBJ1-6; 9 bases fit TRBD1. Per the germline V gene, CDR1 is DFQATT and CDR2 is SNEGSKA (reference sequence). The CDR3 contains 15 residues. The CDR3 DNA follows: TGCAGTGCTAGCTTTGCGGGACAGGGCCAATCACCCCTCTACTTT. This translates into CSASFAGQGQSPLYF.

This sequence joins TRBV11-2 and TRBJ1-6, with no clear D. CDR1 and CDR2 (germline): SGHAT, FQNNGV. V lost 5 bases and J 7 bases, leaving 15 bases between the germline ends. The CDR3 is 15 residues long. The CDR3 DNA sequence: TGTGCCAGCAGCCGTGAGCTGTCACTCAATTCACCCCTCCACTTT. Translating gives CASSRELSLNSPLHF.

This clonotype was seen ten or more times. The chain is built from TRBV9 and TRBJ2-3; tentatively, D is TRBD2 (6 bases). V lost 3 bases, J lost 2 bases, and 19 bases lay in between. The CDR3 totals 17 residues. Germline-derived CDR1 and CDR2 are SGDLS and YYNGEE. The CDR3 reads CASSDKTGAPFTDTQYF. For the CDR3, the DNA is TGTGCCAGCAGCGACAAAACGGGAGCCCCTTTCACAGATACGCAGTATTTT.

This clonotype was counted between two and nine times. The CDR3 loop is CASRDQDRVDGYTF. The CDR3 region has the DNA TGTGCCAGCCGCGACCAGGACAGGGTGGATGGCTACACCTTC. The rearrangement uses TRBV5-6 and TRBJ1-2, with 8 bases identical to TRBD1. Germline V gene lookup returns CDR1 SGHDT and CDR2 YYEEEE. The CDR3 has 14 amino acids. The V gene end was trimmed by 7 bases and the J gene end by 6 bases; junction bases not matched to a gene: 11. Full variable domain (rest looked up from reference TRBV5-6 and TRBJ1-2): DAGVTQSPTHLIKTRGQQVTLRCSPKSGHDTVSWYQQALGQGPQFIFQYYEEEERQRGNFPDRFSGHQFPNYSSELNVNALLLGDSALYLCASRDQDRVDGYTFGSGTRLTVV.

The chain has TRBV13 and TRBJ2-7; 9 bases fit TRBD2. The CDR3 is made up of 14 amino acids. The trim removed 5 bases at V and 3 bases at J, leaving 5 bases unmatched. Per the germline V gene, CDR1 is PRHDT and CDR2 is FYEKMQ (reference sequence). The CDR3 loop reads CASSPPREGYEQYF. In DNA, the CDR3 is TGTGCCAGCAGCCCCCCGCGGGAGGGCTACGAGCAGTACTTC.

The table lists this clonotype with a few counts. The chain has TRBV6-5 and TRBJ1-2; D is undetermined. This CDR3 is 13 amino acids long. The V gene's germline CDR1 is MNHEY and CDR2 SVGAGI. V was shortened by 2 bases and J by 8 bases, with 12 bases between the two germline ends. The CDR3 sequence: CASSYNVGYGYTF. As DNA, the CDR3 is TGTGCCAGCAGTTACAACGTAGGGTACGGCTACACCTTC.